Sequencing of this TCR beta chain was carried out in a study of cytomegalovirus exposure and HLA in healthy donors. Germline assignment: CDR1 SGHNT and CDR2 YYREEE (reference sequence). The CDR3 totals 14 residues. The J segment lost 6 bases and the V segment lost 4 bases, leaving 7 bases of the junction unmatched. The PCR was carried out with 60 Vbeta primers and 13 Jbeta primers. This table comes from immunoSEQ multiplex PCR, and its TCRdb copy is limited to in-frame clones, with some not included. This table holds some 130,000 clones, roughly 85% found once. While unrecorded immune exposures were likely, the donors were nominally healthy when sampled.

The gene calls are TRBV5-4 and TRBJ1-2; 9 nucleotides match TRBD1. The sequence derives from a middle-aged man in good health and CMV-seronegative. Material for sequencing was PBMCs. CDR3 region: CASSPVGQGDGYTF. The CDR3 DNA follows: TGTGCCAGCAGCCCCGTGGGACAGGGAGATGGCTACACCTTC.